This T cell receptor beta chain was captured in a study of control samples from healthy donors and cancer patients. Measured with immunoSEQ multiplex PCR; TCRdb has only the in-frame clones, and not every one. The sample has several thousand clones; more than 85% are singletons. Trimming took 1 base from V and 4 from J; bases not matched to a gene: 4. The CDR3 is made up of 15 amino acids. From germline, CDR1 is MNHNS and CDR2 SASEGT. The clonotype was recovered from a man in his 60s with colorectal cancer. The sample consisted of PBMCs. The chain recombines TRBV6-1 with TRBJ2-5; 9 bases map to TRBD2. CDR3 bases: TGTGCCAGCAGTGAAGTAGCGGGGGTGGGAGAGACCCAGTACTTC. It translates to CASSEVAGVGETQYF.